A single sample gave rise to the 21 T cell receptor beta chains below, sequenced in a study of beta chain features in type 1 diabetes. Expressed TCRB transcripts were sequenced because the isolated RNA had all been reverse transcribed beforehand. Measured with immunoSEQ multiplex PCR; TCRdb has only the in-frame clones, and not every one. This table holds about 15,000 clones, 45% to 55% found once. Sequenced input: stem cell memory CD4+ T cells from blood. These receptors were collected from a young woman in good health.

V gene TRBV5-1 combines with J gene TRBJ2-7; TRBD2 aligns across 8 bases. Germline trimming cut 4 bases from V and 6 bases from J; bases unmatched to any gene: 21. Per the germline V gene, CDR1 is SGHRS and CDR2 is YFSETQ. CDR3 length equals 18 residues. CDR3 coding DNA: TGCGCCAGCAGCCCTACCGTAGCGGGGAGCTCTATATCGGGCGAGCAGTACTTC. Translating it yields CASSPTVAGSSISGEQYF.

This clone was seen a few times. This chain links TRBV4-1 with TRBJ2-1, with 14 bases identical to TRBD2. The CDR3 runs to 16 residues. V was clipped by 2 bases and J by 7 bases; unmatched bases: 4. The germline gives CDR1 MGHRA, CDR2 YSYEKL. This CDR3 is CASSQRTSGRRNEQFF. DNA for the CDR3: TGCGCCAGCAGCCAACGGACTAGCGGGAGGCGGAATGAGCAGTTCTTC.

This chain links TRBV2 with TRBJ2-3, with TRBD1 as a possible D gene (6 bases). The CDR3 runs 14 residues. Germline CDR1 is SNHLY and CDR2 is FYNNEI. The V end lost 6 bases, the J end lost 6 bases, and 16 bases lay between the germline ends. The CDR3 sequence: CASSDTGTWDTQYF. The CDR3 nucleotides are TGTGCCAGCAGCGATACCGGGACATGGGATACGCAGTATTTT. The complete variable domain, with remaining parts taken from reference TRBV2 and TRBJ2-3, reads EPEVTQTPSHQVTQMGQEVILRCVPISNHLYFYWYRQILGQKVEFLVSFYNNEISEKSEIFDDQFSVERPDGSNFTLKIRSTKLEDSAMYFCASSDTGTWDTQYFGPGTRLTVL.

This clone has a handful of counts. The CDR3 nucleotides are TGTGCCAGCAGACACCTCCGGGACAGTTACACTGAAGCTTTCTTT. Translated: CASRHLRDSYTEAFF. The chain combines TRBV7-2 with TRBJ1-1, with 7 bases identical to TRBD1. This CDR3 has 15 residues. CDR1 is SGHTA and CDR2 is FQGNSA in the germline V gene. Trimming removed 6 bases from V and 3 bases from J; junction bases left unmatched: 10. The full variable domain, in which reference TRBV7-2 and TRBJ1-1 provide the parts outside the CDR3, is GAGVSQSPSNKVTEKGKDVELRCDPISGHTALYWYRQSLGQGLEFLIYFQGNSAPDKSGLPSDRFSAERTGGSVSTLTIQRTQQEDSAVYLCASRHLRDSYTEAFFGQGTRLTVV.

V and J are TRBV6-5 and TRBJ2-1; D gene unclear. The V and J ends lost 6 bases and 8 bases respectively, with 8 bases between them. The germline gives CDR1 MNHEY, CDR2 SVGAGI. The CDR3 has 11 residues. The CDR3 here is CASRRSHEQFF. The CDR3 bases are TGTGCCAGCAGACGTAGTCATGAGCAGTTCTTC.

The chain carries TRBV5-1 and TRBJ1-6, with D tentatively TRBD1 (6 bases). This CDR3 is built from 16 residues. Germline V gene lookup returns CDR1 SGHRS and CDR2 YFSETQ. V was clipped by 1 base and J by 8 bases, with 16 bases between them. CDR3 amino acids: CASSLPQGNVDSPLHF. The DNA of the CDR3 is TGCGCCAGCAGCTTGCCACAGGGTAACGTGGATTCACCCCTCCACTTT.

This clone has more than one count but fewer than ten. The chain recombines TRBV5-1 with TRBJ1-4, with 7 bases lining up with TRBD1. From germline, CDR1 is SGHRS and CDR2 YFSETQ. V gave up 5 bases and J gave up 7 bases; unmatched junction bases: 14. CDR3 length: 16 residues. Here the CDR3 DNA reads TGCGCCAGCAGACAATCGACAGGGTCTAAACTTGAAAAACTGTTTTTT. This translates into CASRQSTGSKLEKLFF. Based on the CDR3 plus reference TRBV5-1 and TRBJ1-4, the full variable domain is KAGVTQTPRYLIKTRGQQVTLSCSPISGHRSVSWYQQTPGQGLQFLFEYFSETQRNKGNFPGRFSGRQFSNSRSEMNVSTLELGDSALYLCASRQSTGSKLEKLFFGSGTQLSVL.

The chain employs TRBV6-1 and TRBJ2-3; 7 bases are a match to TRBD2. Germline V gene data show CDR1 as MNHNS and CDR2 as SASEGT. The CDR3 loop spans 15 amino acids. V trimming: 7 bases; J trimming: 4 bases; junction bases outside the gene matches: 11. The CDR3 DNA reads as TGTGCCAGCACCCCCCGGACTAGAGGGGCAGATACGCAGTATTTT. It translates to CASTPRTRGADTQYF.

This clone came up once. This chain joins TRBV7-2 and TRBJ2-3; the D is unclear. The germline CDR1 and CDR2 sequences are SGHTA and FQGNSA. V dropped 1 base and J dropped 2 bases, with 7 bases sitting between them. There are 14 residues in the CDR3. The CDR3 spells CASSLELVTDTQYF. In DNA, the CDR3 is TGTGCCAGCAGCTTAGAATTAGTCACAGATACGCAGTATTTT.

The DNA of the CDR3 is TGTGCCAGTAGTATAACACTCGGGAGTTTTAGGGAGACCCAGTACTTC. It codes for CASSITLGSFRETQYF. The J gene is TRBJ2-5, the V gene TRBV19; a possible D gene is TRBD2 (6 bases). The CDR3 contains 16 residues. V was cut by 2 bases and J by 5 bases, with 18 bases left in between. The germline V gene encodes CDR1 LNHDA and CDR2 SQIVND (reference sequence). Based on the CDR3 plus reference TRBV19 and TRBJ2-5, the full variable domain is DGGITQSPKYLFRKEGQNVTLSCEQNLNHDAMYWYRQDPGQGLRLIYYSQIVNDFQKGDIAEGYSVSREKKESFPLTVTSAQKNPTAFYLCASSITLGSFRETQYFGPGTRLLVL.

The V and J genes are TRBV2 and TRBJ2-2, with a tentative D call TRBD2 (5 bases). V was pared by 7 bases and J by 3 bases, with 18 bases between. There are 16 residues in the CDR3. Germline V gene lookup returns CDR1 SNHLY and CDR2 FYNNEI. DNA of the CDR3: TGTGCCAGCACCGAGGGTCGGGGTCGGGACACCGGGGAGCTGTTTTTT. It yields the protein CASTEGRGRDTGELFF.

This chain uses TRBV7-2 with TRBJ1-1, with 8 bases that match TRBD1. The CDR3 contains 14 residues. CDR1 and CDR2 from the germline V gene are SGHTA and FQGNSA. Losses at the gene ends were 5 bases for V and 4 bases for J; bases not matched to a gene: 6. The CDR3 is CASSDRTGTTEAFF. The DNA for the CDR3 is TGTGCCAGCAGCGACCGGACAGGGACCACTGAAGCTTTCTTT.

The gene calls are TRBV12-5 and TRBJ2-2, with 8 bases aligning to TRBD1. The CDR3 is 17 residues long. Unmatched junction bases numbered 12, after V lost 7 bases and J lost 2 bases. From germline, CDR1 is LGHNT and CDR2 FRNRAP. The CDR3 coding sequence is TGTGCTAGTGTTCTGGAGTTAGGACAGGGAAACACCGGGGAGCTGTTTTTT. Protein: CASVLELGQGNTGELFF.

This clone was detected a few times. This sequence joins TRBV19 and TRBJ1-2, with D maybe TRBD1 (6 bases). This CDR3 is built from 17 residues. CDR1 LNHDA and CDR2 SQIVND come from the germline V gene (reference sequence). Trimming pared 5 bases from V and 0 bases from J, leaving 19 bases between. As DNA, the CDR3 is TGTGCCAGTAGTGAACACGCTCTGGGACATACTAACTATGGCTACACCTTC. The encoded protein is CASSEHALGHTNYGYTF.

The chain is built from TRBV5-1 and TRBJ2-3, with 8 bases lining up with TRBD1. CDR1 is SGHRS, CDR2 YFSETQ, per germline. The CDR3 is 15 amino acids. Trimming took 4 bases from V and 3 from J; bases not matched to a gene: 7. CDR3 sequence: CASSPSTGATDTQYF. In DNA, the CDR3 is TGCGCCAGCAGCCCTTCGACAGGGGCAACAGATACGCAGTATTTT.

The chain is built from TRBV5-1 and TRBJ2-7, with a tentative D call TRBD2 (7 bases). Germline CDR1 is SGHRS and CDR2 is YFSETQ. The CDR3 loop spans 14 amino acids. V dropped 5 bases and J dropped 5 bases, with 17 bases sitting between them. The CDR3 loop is CASSPSGGLNEQYF. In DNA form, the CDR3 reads TGCGCCAGCAGTCCCTCCGGGGGGCTCAACGAGCAGTACTTC. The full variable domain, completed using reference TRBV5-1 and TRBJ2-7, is KAGVTQTPRYLIKTRGQQVTLSCSPISGHRSVSWYQQTPGQGLQFLFEYFSETQRNKGNFPGRFSGRQFSNSRSEMNVSTLELGDSALYLCASSPSGGLNEQYFGPGTRLTVT.

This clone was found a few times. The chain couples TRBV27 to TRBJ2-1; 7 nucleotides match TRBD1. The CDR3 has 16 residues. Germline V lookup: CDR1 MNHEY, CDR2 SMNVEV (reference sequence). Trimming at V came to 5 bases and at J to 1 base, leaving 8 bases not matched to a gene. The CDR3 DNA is TGTGCCAGCAGTCTATACAGGGGCAGGTCCTACAATGAGCAGTTCTTC. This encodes CASSLYRGRSYNEQFF.

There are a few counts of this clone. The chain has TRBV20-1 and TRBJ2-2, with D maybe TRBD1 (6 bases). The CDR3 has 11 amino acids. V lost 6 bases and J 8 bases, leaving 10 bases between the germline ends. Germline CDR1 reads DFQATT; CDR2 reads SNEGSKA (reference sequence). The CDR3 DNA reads TGCAGTGCAGAAGACAGGGGGGAGCTGTTTTTT. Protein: CSAEDRGELFF.

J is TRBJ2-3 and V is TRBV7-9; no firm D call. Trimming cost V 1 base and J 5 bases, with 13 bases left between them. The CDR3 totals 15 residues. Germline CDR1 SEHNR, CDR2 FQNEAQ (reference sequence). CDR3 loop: CASSLVPAPGDTQYF. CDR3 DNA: TGTGCCAGCAGCTTAGTGCCCGCCCCAGGAGATACGCAGTATTTT.

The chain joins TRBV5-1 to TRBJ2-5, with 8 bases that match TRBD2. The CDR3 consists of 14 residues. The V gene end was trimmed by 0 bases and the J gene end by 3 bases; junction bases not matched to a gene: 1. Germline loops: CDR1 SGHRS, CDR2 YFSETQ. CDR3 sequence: CASSLELAEETQYF. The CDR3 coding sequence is TGCGCCAGCAGCTTGGAACTAGCGGAAGAGACCCAGTACTTC.

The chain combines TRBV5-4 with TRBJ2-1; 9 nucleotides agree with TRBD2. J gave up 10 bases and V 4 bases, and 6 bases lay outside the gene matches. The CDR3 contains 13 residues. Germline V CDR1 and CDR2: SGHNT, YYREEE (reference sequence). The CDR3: CASSQTGLAEQFF. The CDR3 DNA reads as TGTGCCAGCAGCCAAACCGGACTAGCGGAGCAGTTCTTC.